Listed below are T cell receptor beta chains from one sample, sequenced in a study of blood T cell repertoires in COVID-19. Measured with immunoSEQ multiplex PCR; TCRdb has only the in-frame clones, and not every one. The sample has roughly 380,000 clones, over 75% seen once; the top ten hold around 1.5%. Specimen: peripheral blood. The source is a middle-aged woman with COVID-19, enrolled during active disease. CDR3s include the opening cysteine and the closing phenylalanine or tryptophan. The D gene is left open where the match is weak. The size of a clone is reported for some rows only, either as once, few or many, or as a class for expanded clones.

>NA|TRBJ1-4|NA|TRBV10-1
CASSDTRSDRTNEKLFF
TGCGCCAGCAGTGACACACGGTCGGACAGAACCAATGAAAAACTGTTTTTT
>few|TRBJ1-1|NA|TRBV7-9
CASSLAPSMNTEAFF
TGTGCCAGCAGCTTAGCCCCGAGCATGAACACTGAAGCTTTCTTT
>NA|TRBJ1-4|NA|TRBV27
CASSYGNEKLFF
TGTGCCAGCAGTTACGGTAATGAAAAACTGTTTTTT
>NA|TRBJ1-6|NA|TRBV12-5
CASGRQGSTHSPLHF
TGTGCTAGTGGCCGGCAGGGGAGTACGCATTCACCCCTCCACTTT
>once|TRBJ2-7|TRBD1|TRBV5-1
CASSLSRGRSYEQYF
TGCGCCAGCAGCTTGAGCAGGGGGAGATCCTACGAGCAGTACTTC
>NA|TRBJ1-1|TRBD1|TRBV7-9
CASSFSQGAEAFF
TGTGCCAGCAGCTTTTCCCAGGGGGCTGAAGCTTTCTTT
>once|TRBJ1-1|TRBD1|TRBV6-5
CASSRGTGGYTEAFF
TGTGCCAGCAGTCGCGGGACAGGGGGCTACACTGAAGCTTTCTTT
>NA|TRBJ2-7|NA|TRBV12-3/TRBV12-4
CASTWGRETEQYF
TGTGCCAGCACCTGGGGTCGGGAAACCGAGCAGTACTTC
>once|TRBJ2-1|NA|TRBV6-5
CASSSLAFSYNEQFF
TGTGCCAGCAGCAGCCTAGCCTTCTCCTACAATGAGCAGTTCTTC
>NA|TRBJ1-4|TRBD1|TRBV5-1
CASSKDRLNEKLFF
TGCGCCAGCAGCAAGGACAGGCTAAATGAAAAACTGTTTTTT
>NA|TRBJ1-3|NA|TRBV5-6
CASSSEQGSGNTIYF
TGTGCCAGCAGCTCGGAACAGGGATCTGGAAACACCATATATTTT
>NA|TRBJ2-5|TRBD2|TRBV7-7
CASSLAGGAEKTQYF
TGTGCTAGCAGCTTAGCGGGGGGGGCCGAAAAGACCCAGTACTTC
>few|TRBJ1-6|NA|TRBV6-1
CASSEEVKGPSPLHF
TGTGCCAGCAGTGAAGAGGTCAAGGGGCCTTCACCCCTCCACTTT
>NA|TRBJ2-1|NA|TRBV6-2/TRBV6-3
CASSSGSEQFF
TGTGCCAGCAGTTCCGGGAGTGAGCAGTTCTTC
>few|TRBJ1-2|NA|TRBV19
CASSMTGSQNYGYTF
TGTGCCAGTAGTATGACCGGGAGCCAAAACTATGGCTACACCTTC
>NA|TRBJ2-1|NA|TRBV5-4
CASSRTAGRAFYNEQFF
TGTGCCAGCAGCCGGACGGCGGGGCGGGCCTTCTACAATGAGCAGTTCTTC
>NA|TRBJ2-7|NA|TRBV9
CASSVDDNYEQYF
TGTGCCAGCAGCGTAGACGACAACTACGAGCAGTACTTC
>NA|TRBJ1-2|NA|TRBV6-5
CASTRAGQYGYTF
TGTGCCAGCACCAGGGCTGGGCAGTATGGCTACACCTTC
>NA|TRBJ1-4|NA|TRBV20-1
CSAYRGKLFF
TGCAGTGCTTATCGAGGAAAACTGTTTTTT
>NA|TRBJ2-2|NA|TRBV2
CASSMVNKNTGELFF
TGTGCCAGCAGTATGGTGAACAAGAACACCGGGGAGCTGTTTTTT
>NA|TRBJ1-1|TRBD1|TRBV28
CASGQGALNTEAFF
TGTGCCAGCGGCCAGGGGGCTCTGAACACTGAAGCTTTCTTT
>NA|TRBJ1-6|TRBD1|TRBV5-1
CASRFTGGANSPLHF
TGCGCCAGCAGGTTTACAGGGGGCGCGAATTCACCCCTCCACTTT
>once|TRBJ2-5|TRBD2|TRBV5-1
CASKHQRGQETQYF
TGCGCCAGCAAGCACCAGCGGGGGCAAGAGACCCAGTACTTC